These T cell receptor beta chains were read from a single sample in a study of neurological immune-mediated disorders. TCRdb re-called the 5' RACE reads through MiXCR, storing one row per CDR3 protein. Seen here are roughly 52,000 distinct CDR3 sequences, 3% to 4.5% observed once, and the top ten hold about 6.7%. Sequences were obtained from PBMCs. All receptors come from a man aged 60-69 years with multiple sclerosis. CDR3s include the opening cysteine and the closing phenylalanine or tryptophan. The D gene is left open where the match is weak. The size of a clone is reported for some rows only, either as once, few or many, or as a class for expanded clones.

>TRBJ2-3|TRBD2|many|TRBV5-1
CASSFWGLAASTSTDTQYF
TGCGCCAGCAGCTTTTGGGGACTAGCGGCCTCGACGTCAACAGATACGCAGTATTTT
>TRBJ2-7|-|many|TRBV28
CASSTNKGEQYF
TGTGCCAGCAGTACCAACAAAGGCGAGCAGTACTTC
>TRBJ2-4|TRBD1|many|TRBV6-6
CASRAQGAGLENIQYF
TGTGCCAGCAGGGCCCAGGGGGCCGGGTTGGAAAACATTCAGTACTTC
>TRBJ2-1|TRBD2|few|TRBV6-5
CASKSLAGGLNEQFF
TGTGCCAGCAAGTCCCTTGCGGGGGGGTTAAATGAGCAGTTCTTC
>TRBJ1-6|-|-|TRBV5-1
CASSDENSTLNF
TGCGCCAGCAGCGACGAAAATTCAACCCTCAACTTT
>TRBJ1-1|TRBD1|many|TRBV12-3/TRBV12-4
CASTPGQIVRATEAFF
TGTGCCAGCACCCCGGGACAGATAGTTCGGGCGACTGAAGCTTTCTTT
>TRBJ1-5|TRBD1|many|TRBV5-1
CASSQGDSGQPQHF
TGCGCCAGCAGCCAAGGGGACAGCGGTCAGCCCCAGCATTTT
>TRBJ2-3|-|many|TRBV5-1
CASSPGGADTQYF
TGCGCCAGCAGCCCCGGGGGAGCAGATACGCAGTATTTT
>TRBJ2-1|TRBD2|many|TRBV5-1
CASRERGSISNEQFF
TGCGCCAGCAGGGAGCGCGGGAGTATCTCCAATGAGCAGTTCTTC
>TRBJ2-1|TRBD2|many|TRBV2
CASFTGLGINEQFF
TGTGCCAGTTTCACGGGACTAGGGATCAATGAGCAGTTCTTC
>TRBJ1-2|TRBD1|many|TRBV18
CASSPSTGNYGYTF
TGTGCCAGCTCACCTTCGACAGGGAACTATGGCTACACCTTC
>TRBJ2-7|TRBD1|many|TRBV2
CASSRTGGEQYF
TGTGCCAGCAGTCGAACAGGGGGCGAGCAGTACTTC
>TRBJ1-5|-|many|TRBV7-9
CASSPGGGHQPQHF
TGTGCCAGCAGCCCTGGGGGGGGGCATCAGCCCCAGCATTTT
>TRBJ2-5|-|many|TRBV7-8
CASSSSLLRGQYF
TGTGCCAGCAGCTCATCCCTCCTAAGGGGCCAGTACTTC
>TRBJ2-6|TRBD2|many|TRBV10-2
CASSESGLAGFSGANVLTF
TGCGCCAGCAGTGAGTCGGGGCTAGCGGGGTTCTCTGGGGCCAACGTCCTGACTTTC
>TRBJ1-5|-|many|TRBV6-5
CASSRRGYSNQPQHF
TGTGCCAGCAGCCGCCGGGGGTATAGCAATCAGCCCCAGCATTTT
>TRBJ1-2|-|many|TRBV29-1
CSVEAPGGGYTF
TGCAGCGTTGAAGCTCCGGGTGGCGGCTACACCTTC
>TRBJ1-1|-|many|TRBV7-9
CASSLSMRTEAFF
TGTGCCAGCAGCTTAAGTATGAGGACTGAAGCTTTCTTT